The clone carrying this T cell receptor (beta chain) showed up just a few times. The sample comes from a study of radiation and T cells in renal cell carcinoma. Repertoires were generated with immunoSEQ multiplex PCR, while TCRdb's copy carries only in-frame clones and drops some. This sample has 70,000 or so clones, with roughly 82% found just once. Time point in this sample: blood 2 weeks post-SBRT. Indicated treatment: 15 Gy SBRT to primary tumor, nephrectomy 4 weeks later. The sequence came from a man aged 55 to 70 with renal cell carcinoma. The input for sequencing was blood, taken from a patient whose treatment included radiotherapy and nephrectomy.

In nucleotides, the CDR3 is TGTGCCAGCAGGGTCCAAGCGGGAGGTTACACGGCGGAGACCCAGTACTTC. This sequence encodes CASRVQAGGYTAETQYF. The chain couples TRBV2 to TRBJ2-5; 9 bases map to TRBD2. There are 17 residues in the CDR3. Unmatched junction bases numbered 16, after V lost 6 bases and J lost 5 bases. From germline, CDR1 is SNHLY and CDR2 FYNNEI.